Detailed here is one T cell receptor (beta chain). The data derive from a study of technical replicates of blood from a handful of donors. Trimming removed 0 bases at V and 6 bases at J, with 6 bases between. This CDR3 is 11 amino acids long. Germline V CDR1 and CDR2: GTSNPN, SVGIG (reference sequence). The protocol was immunoSEQ multiplex PCR, while the TCRdb copy is restricted to in-frame clones and leaves out a portion. Of approximately 50,000 clones listed, roughly 95% are singletons. The rearrangement uses TRBV30 and TRBJ2-7, with D possibly matching TRBD1 (6 bases). The sample consisted of T cells isolated from PBMCs. The origin of this receptor is a human donor in good health. The CDR3 bases are TGTGCCTGGAGTGTGGGGGCCGAGCAGTACTTC. It yields the protein CAWSVGAEQYF.